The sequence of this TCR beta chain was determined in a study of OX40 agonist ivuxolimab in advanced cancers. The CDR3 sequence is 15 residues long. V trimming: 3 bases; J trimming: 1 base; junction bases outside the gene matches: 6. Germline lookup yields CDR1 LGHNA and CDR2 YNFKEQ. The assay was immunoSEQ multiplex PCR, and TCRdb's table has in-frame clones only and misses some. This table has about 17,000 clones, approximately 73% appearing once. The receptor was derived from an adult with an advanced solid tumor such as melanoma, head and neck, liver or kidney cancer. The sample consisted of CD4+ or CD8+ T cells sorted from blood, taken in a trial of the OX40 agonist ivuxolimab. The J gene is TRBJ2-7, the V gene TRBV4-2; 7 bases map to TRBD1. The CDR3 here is CASSHRDSISYEQYF. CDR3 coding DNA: TGTGCCAGCAGCCACCGGGACAGTATTTCCTACGAGCAGTACTTC.